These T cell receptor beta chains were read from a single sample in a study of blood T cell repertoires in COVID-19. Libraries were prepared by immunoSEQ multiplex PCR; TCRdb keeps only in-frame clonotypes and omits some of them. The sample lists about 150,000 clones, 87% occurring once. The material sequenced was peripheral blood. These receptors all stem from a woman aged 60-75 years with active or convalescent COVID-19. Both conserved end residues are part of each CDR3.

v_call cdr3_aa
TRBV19 CASSGRDSSYEQYF
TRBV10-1 CASSERAGPQFF
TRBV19 CASRTSGGIGELFF
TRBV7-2 CASSLGGQLTDTQYF
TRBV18 CASSPPSSGGYEQYF
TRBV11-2 CASSLDLGLSPLHF
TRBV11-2 CASSLRTGALEQYF
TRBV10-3 CASNTGVNTEAFF
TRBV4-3 CASSQDHQSPLHF
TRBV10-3 CAISRQGGTEAFF
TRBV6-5 CASRITEDYEQYF
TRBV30 CAWGTGLSYEQYF
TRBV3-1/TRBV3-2 CASSQDEAASSYEQYF
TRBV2 CASRGTGSSYNSPLHF
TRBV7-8 CASSLGGGQGVYEQYF
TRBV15 CATSSTGLGSNQPQHF
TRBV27 CASRHVDREYYNSPLHF
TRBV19 CASSIARQGVGTEAFF
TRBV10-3 CAIRGQGRGEKLFF
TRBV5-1 CASSDGTGGYSPLHF
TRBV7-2 CASRSTFNTGELFF
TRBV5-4 CASRPGLGGSYGYTF
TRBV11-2 CASSQNPGGAFGETQYF
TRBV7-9 CASSFELAVQETQYF
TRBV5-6 CASSERGAGSGNTIYF
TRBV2 CASSEVGQGAGSPLHF
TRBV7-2 CASSTDRDSEQFF
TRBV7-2 CASSSGLAGGYEQYF
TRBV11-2 CASSLEPGGQGNTIYF
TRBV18 CASSPDRVGVAYNEQFF
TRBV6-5 CASTTQGWETQYF
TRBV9 CASTGQGTSPLHF
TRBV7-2 CASSLGTGVPNYGYTF
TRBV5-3 CARSPDRAMAGEKLFF
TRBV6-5 CASSLGSGGYQETQYF
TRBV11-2 CASSSIPINTEAFF
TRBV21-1 CASSKEIVQGARNEQYF
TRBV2 CASSESWSRDQPQHF
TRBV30 CAWSEGNNQPQHF
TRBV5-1 CASSRGDYSGNTIYF
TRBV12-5 CASVRGQGDTGELFF
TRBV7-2 CASSPLGGNIQYF
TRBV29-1 CSVLRDRGEKLFF
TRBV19 CASSTGQGTDTQYF
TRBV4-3 CASSQQGDTEAFF
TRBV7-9 CASSLGQTPGNTIYF
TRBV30 CAWGTASTDTQYF
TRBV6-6 CASSYGGQGQGYGYTF